The 21 T cell receptor beta chains given below trace back to one sample, sequenced in a study of lung T cells in sarcoidosis with Löfgren's syndrome. MiXCR, applied by TCRdb to the reads, yields one record per CDR3 protein. This sample has roughly 63,000 distinct CDR3 sequences, with 21% found just once. The source material was CD4+ T cells from PBMCs. The receptors stem from a human donor with sarcoidosis (Löfgren's syndrome or another form), or a control subject (not recorded which).

As for this clonotype: This clone may be a read error of a much larger clone one base away. CDR3 sequence reads: CAAGPNGGNEQFF. The CDR3 coding sequence is TGTGCCGCGGGGCCCAACGGGGGCAATGAGCAGTTCTTC. The chain uses TRBV24-1 and TRBJ2-1, with D perhaps matching TRBD2 (6 bases). CDR1 is KGHDR and CDR2 is SFDVKD in the germline V gene. This CDR3 contains 13 residues. V was cut by 12 bases and J by 6 bases, with 17 bases left in between.

The chain combines TRBV19 with TRBJ2-7; a weak D match, TRBD2 (6 bases). V was trimmed by 3 bases and J by 3 bases, leaving 9 bases between them. In germline, CDR1 is LNHDA, CDR2 SQIVND (reference sequence). This CDR3 comprises 13 residues. CDR3 sequence (DNA): TGTGCCAGTAGTATCGGGGGAGTCTACGAGCAGTACTTC. Amino acids: CASSIGGVYEQYF.

This clonotype was seen repeatedly, ten times or more. V usage is TRBV6-1 and J usage is TRBJ1-1, with a tentative D call TRBD1 (6 bases). V was shortened by 7 bases and J by 5 bases, with 17 bases between the two germline ends. This CDR3 has 14 residues. Germline-derived CDR1 and CDR2 are MNHNS and SASEGT. The CDR3 nucleotides are TGTGCCAGCACTTCGATACAGGGAGGGACTGAAGCTTTCTTT. Translation: CASTSIQGGTEAFF.

Ten or more counts support this clonotype. The rearrangement joins TRBV6-1 to TRBJ2-4; D remains ambiguous. Germline CDR1 reads MNHNS; CDR2 reads SASEGT. V lost 5 bases and J 7 bases, leaving 12 bases between the germline ends. The CDR3 sequence is 13 residues long. CDR3 residues: CASSRSHRNIQYF. As DNA, the CDR3 is TGTGCCAGCAGTCGGTCACACCGGAACATTCAGTACTTC.

This chain's CDR3 is CASSRGATNEKLFF. The CDR3 bases are TGTGCCAGCAGCCGAGGGGCAACTAATGAAAAACTGTTTTTT. The chain uses TRBV4-2 and TRBJ1-4; tentative D call: TRBD1 (5 bases). CDR3 length equals 14 residues. V was shortened by 4 bases and J by 0 bases, with 6 bases between the two germline ends. Germline values: CDR1 LGHNA, CDR2 YNFKEQ.

As concerns this clonotype: This CDR3 is missing its conserved last phenylalanine or tryptophan, likely due to a read error. The limits of the CDR3 on the DNA are not certain, so only TCRdb's listed CDR3 is given. The chain has TRBV6-2 or TRBV6-3 and TRBJ1-2; the listed D gene, TRBD1, was not tested against the DNA. Germline loops: CDR1 MNHEY, CDR2 SVGEGT. The CDR3 is 14 amino acids long, termini counted. CDR3 loop: CASSYNRQPYGYAV.

This clonotype has more than one count but fewer than ten. The chain is built from TRBV19 and TRBJ2-7, with 11 positions matching TRBD2. Germline V gene lookup returns CDR1 LNHDA and CDR2 SQIVND (reference sequence). There are 13 residues in the CDR3. Trimming took 9 bases from V and 6 from J; bases not matched to a gene: 7. The CDR3 DNA follows: TGTGCCAGCCGACTAGCGGGGTCACGCGAGCAGTACTTC. Translation gives CASRLAGSREQYF.

This clonotype was seen at least ten times. V and J are TRBV7-2 and TRBJ1-3; a weak D match, TRBD1 (6 bases). V lost 4 bases to trimming and J lost 5 bases, with 9 bases between them. This CDR3 is built from 13 residues. Per germline, CDR1 SGHTA and CDR2 FQGNSA. This chain's CDR3 is CASSSDSRNTIYF. As DNA, the CDR3 is TGTGCCAGCAGCTCGGACAGTAGAAACACCATATATTTT.

This chain links TRBV4-1 with TRBJ2-4; tentative D call: TRBD2 (5 bases). Per the germline V gene, CDR1 is MGHRA and CDR2 is YSYEKL. The CDR3 has 16 amino acids. Trimming shortened V by 0 bases and J by 0 bases, and 9 bases separated the two germline ends. Here the CDR3 reads CASSQDYGVAKNIQYF. CDR3 sequence (DNA): TGCGCCAGCAGCCAAGATTACGGGGTAGCCAAAAACATTCAGTACTTC.

The sample holds many counts of this clonotype. The rearrangement uses TRBV6-2 or TRBV6-3 and TRBJ2-1, with TRBD2 identical over 7 bases. Losses at the gene ends were 3 bases for V and 9 bases for J; bases not matched to a gene: 14. This CDR3 spans 16 amino acids. CDR1 and CDR2 (germline): MNHEY, SVGEGT. In DNA, the CDR3 is TGTGCCAGCAGTTATGGGGTAGCGGGTATACGGCGTGAGCAGTTCTTC. This gives the protein CASSYGVAGIRREQFF.

This clonotype showed up many times. This chain uses TRBV20-1 with TRBJ1-5; 9 bases fit TRBD1. This CDR3 comprises 15 residues. J gave up 3 bases and V 4 bases, and 7 bases lay outside the gene matches. Per germline, CDR1 DFQATT and CDR2 SNEGSKA (reference sequence). DNA for the CDR3: TGCAGTGCTATTAGGGGACAGGGTTCCAATCAGCCCCAGCATTTT. This encodes CSAIRGQGSNQPQHF.

With respect to this clonotype: Given a much more abundant clone one base away, this may be a read error. The gene calls are TRBV28 and TRBJ1-1, with a tentative D call TRBD1 (5 bases). CDR3 length equals 16 residues. V dropped 5 bases and J dropped 3 bases, with 19 bases sitting between them. Germline lookup yields CDR1 MDHEN and CDR2 SYDVKM. CDR3 nucleotide sequence: TGTGCCAGCAGTCCCCAGTTAACAGGCAAGGACACTGAAGCTTTCTTT. Its protein product is CASSPQLTGKDTEAFF.

DNA for the CDR3: TGTGCCAGCACTCAGAGCCTAGCGGGCGTAGCTAGCACAGATACGCAGTATTTT. Translating gives CASTQSLAGVASTDTQYF. V usage is TRBV2 and J usage is TRBJ2-3; 8 positions agree with TRBD2. The V gene's germline CDR1 is SNHLY and CDR2 FYNNEI. The CDR3 runs 18 residues. J lost 0 bases, V lost 7 bases, and 15 bases had no gene match.

Only a few counts were recorded for this clonotype. V usage is TRBV5-4 and J usage is TRBJ2-1; maybe TRBD2 (6 bases). Trimming cost V 4 bases and J 11 bases, with 19 bases left between them. The CDR3 contains 14 residues. Germline V CDR1 and CDR2: SGHNT, YYREEE (reference sequence). Here the CDR3 DNA reads TGTGCCAGCAGCCTCGGGGCATCCGGGGGACAGCAGTTCTTC. Translating it yields CASSLGASGGQQFF.

This clonotype was recorded at least ten times. This chain uses TRBV15 with TRBJ2-1; 7 bases map to TRBD1. Germline V lookup: CDR1 LNHNV, CDR2 YYDKDF (reference sequence). The V segment lost 2 bases and the J segment 2 bases; nucleotides outside the gene matches: 6. This CDR3 has 16 amino acids. The CDR3 bases are TGTGCCACCAGCAGACCCCGGGACAGAACCTACAATGAGCAGTTCTTC. This sequence encodes CATSRPRDRTYNEQFF.

This clonotype was counted at least ten times. The rearrangement links TRBV20-1 to TRBJ2-3; D perhaps matches TRBD1 (5 bases). Germline V lookup: CDR1 DFQATT, CDR2 SNEGSKA (reference sequence). V shed 5 bases and J shed 5 bases, with 5 bases lying between them. CDR3 length: 10 amino acids. The CDR3 sequence is CSAGQDTQYF. In DNA form, the CDR3 reads TGCAGTGCTGGACAAGATACGCAGTATTTT.

The rearrangement uses TRBV18 and TRBJ2-5; D not certain. CDR1 and CDR2 from the germline V gene are KGHSH and LQKENI. CDR3 size: 14 residues. V was cut by 2 bases and J by 2 bases, with 9 bases left in between. CDR3 protein: CASSPVRTQETQYF. Written as DNA, the CDR3 is TGTGCCAGCTCACCAGTCCGAACGCAAGAGACCCAGTACTTC.

As to this clonotype: A read error may be the cause here, since a much bigger clone is one base away. The chain recombines TRBV7-2 with TRBJ1-2, with no clear D. The V gene's germline CDR1 is SGHTA and CDR2 FQGNSA. The CDR3 contains 12 residues. Trimming took 3 bases from V and 8 from J, leaving 10 bases between them. CDR3 amino acids: CASSFRRQGYTF. Written as DNA, the CDR3 is TGTGCCAGCAGCTTCAGGAGACAAGGCTACACCTTC.

Many counts were recorded for this clonotype. J is TRBJ2-1 and V is TRBV7-9; possible D gene TRBD2, 5 bases. The CDR3 loop spans 12 amino acids. With 7 bases removed from V and 7 bases from J, the gap between germline ends came to 11 bases. The germline V gene encodes CDR1 SEHNR and CDR2 FQNEAQ (reference sequence). The DNA of the CDR3 is TGTGCCAGCAATCGGGGATTGAATGAGCAGTTCTTC. Protein product: CASNRGLNEQFF.

This clonotype was observed at least ten times. The V gene is TRBV11-2, the J gene TRBJ1-3; TRBD1 is a possible D gene (5 bases). V was clipped by 5 bases and J by 4 bases, with 15 bases between them. This CDR3 has 15 residues. CDR1 is SGHAT and CDR2 is FQNNGV in the germline V gene. CDR3 coding DNA: TGTGCCAGCAGCCCCACAGGAGTAGGCGGAAACACCATATATTTT. Protein sequence: CASSPTGVGGNTIYF.

V usage is TRBV11-2 and J usage is TRBJ2-3; D is unclear. Germline V gives CDR1 SGHAT, CDR2 FQNNGV. V lost 4 bases to trimming and J lost 5 bases, with 10 bases between them. The CDR3 covers 13 residues. The CDR3 sequence is CASSSILGDTQYF. The CDR3 DNA is TGTGCCAGCAGCTCCATACTTGGAGATACGCAGTATTTT. Drawing the rest from reference TRBV11-2 and TRBJ2-3, the complete variable domain is EAGVAQSPRYKIIEKRQSVAFWCNPISGHATLYWYQQILGQGPKLLIQFQNNGVVDDSQLPKDRFSAERLKGVDSTLKIQPAKLEDSAVYLCASSSILGDTQYFGPGTRLTVL.